What follows describes a single TCR beta chain. Germline-derived CDR1 and CDR2 are SGHNT and YENEEA. The ends lost 6 bases at V and 8 bases at J; junction bases unmatched: 10. This CDR3 is built from 14 residues. Measured with immunoSEQ multiplex PCR; TCRdb has only the in-frame clones, and not every one. The table shows some 74,000 clones, with roughly 96% occurring only once. This sample was included in a study of technical replicates of blood from a handful of donors. V gene TRBV11-3 combines with J gene TRBJ2-1; 7 nucleotides line up with TRBD2. The TCR originated in a human donor in good health. Sequencing was carried out using T cells isolated from PBMCs. The CDR3 here is CASRLIGAGDEQFF. The CDR3 DNA reads as TGTGCCAGCAGATTAATAGGGGCGGGGGATGAGCAGTTCTTC.